The 27 T cell receptor beta chains reported below all come from one sample, sequenced in a study of vaccination effects on CD4 cells after COVID-19. CD4+ T cells specific for antigen were expanded with viral peptide pools by the ViraFEST assay before sequencing. Subsequent to a culture period of about ten days, CD4+ T cells were isolated. Vaccine recipients lacked prior SARS-CoV-2 infection and had negative nucleocapsid antibodies. Antigen specificity for these receptors is unknown. The data were produced by immunoSEQ multiplex PCR, yet TCRdb's version contains in-frame clones alone and is incomplete. Of about 43,000 clones listed, roughly four fifths are singletons. The sequenced sample was CD4+ T cells from PBMCs cultured with SARS-CoV-2 spike peptides, obtained before COVID-19 vaccination. The receptors shown here come from a human donor who received a COVID-19 vaccine.

This clone was recorded only once. J is TRBJ1-3 and V is TRBV24-1; possibly TRBD1 for D (6 bases). The CDR3 covers 15 residues. Germline V gives CDR1 KGHDR, CDR2 SFDVKD. Deletions cut 3 bases from V and 4 bases from J, with 12 bases between. In nucleotides, the CDR3 is TGTGCCACCAGTGATCCCGGGGGGCCAGGAAACACCATATATTTT. It translates to CATSDPGGPGNTIYF.

This clone has a single count. J is TRBJ2-4 and V is TRBV2, with TRBD1 matching over 7 bases. V gave up 7 bases and J gave up 10 bases; unmatched junction bases: 13. Germline V lookup: CDR1 SNHLY, CDR2 FYNNEI. The CDR3 is 14 amino acids. CDR3 region: CASTIARQGGIQYF. The DNA for the CDR3 is TGTGCCAGCACAATAGCTCGACAGGGCGGGATTCAGTACTTC. The variable domain in full, completed from reference TRBV2 and TRBJ2-4, reads EPEVTQTPSHQVTQMGQEVILRCVPISNHLYFYWYRQILGQKVEFLVSFYNNEISEKSEIFDDQFSVERPDGSNFTLKIRSTKLEDSAMYFCASTIARQGGIQYFGAGTRLSVL.

The gene calls are TRBV9 and TRBJ2-3; the match to TRBD2 covers 11 bases. V dropped 0 bases and J dropped 1; count of bases not matched to a gene: 7. CDR3 length: 18 residues. Germline loops: CDR1 SGDLS, CDR2 YYNGEE. CDR3 loop: CASSVGLAGGGGTDTQYF. For the CDR3, the DNA is TGTGCCAGCAGCGTAGGTCTAGCGGGGGGCGGAGGCACAGATACGCAGTATTTT.

The sample holds one count of this clone. J is TRBJ2-6 and V is TRBV19; 7 bases are shared with TRBD1. This CDR3 is built from 18 residues. After removal of 3 bases from V and 0 bases from J, the junction contained 8 bases not matched to a gene. Germline V CDR1 and CDR2: LNHDA, SQIVND (reference sequence). This CDR3 is CASSIGGQPLSGANVLTF. The DNA for the CDR3 is TGTGCCAGTAGTATTGGGGGACAGCCGCTCTCTGGGGCCAACGTCCTGACTTTC.

The V call is TRBV27, the J call TRBJ1-4; weak D call: TRBD1 (5 bases). This CDR3 is built from 12 residues. Trimming stripped 6 bases from V and 4 bases from J, with 6 bases between. Germline values: CDR1 MNHEY, CDR2 SMNVEV (reference sequence). The CDR3 DNA reads TGTGCCAGCAGACAGGTTAATGAAAAACTGTTTTTT. Translating gives CASRQVNEKLFF.

The chain links TRBV14 to TRBJ1-6; a possible D gene is TRBD1 (5 bases). Germline loops: CDR1 SGHDN, CDR2 FVKESK. V was clipped by 0 bases and J by 8 bases, with 17 bases between them. This CDR3 region has 17 residues. The CDR3 coding sequence is TGTGCCAGCAGCCAAGAACGCGAAGGGTTAGGGGATTCACCCCTCCACTTT. Translation gives CASSQEREGLGDSPLHF.

This clone was detected only a few times. This chain uses TRBV5-6 with TRBJ2-3, with D unresolved. This CDR3 spans 14 amino acids. The V and J ends lost 2 bases and 4 bases respectively, with 11 bases between them. The germline gives CDR1 SGHDT, CDR2 YYEEEE. CDR3 nucleotide sequence: TGTGCCAGCAGCTTCGGTGTCTGGGCAGATACGCAGTATTTT. Translated: CASSFGVWADTQYF. The variable domain in full, completed from reference TRBV5-6 and TRBJ2-3, reads DAGVTQSPTHLIKTRGQQVTLRCSPKSGHDTVSWYQQALGQGPQFIFQYYEEEERQRGNFPDRFSGHQFPNYSSELNVNALLLGDSALYLCASSFGVWADTQYFGPGTRLTVL.

This chain links TRBV4-3 with TRBJ2-7, with TRBD2 matching 8 bases. The CDR3 is 16 amino acids. With V trimmed by 0 bases and J by 4 bases, 8 bases remained unmatched. Looked up from germline, CDR1 is LGHNA and CDR2 is YSLEER. The CDR3 coding sequence is TGCGCCAGCAGCCAAGAATTAGCGGGGAAAGGTTACGAGCAGTACGTC. Residues: CASSQELAGKGYEQYV.

This clone showed up just a few times. The V call is TRBV5-8, the J call TRBJ1-6; D call uncertain. Germline CDR1 reads SGHTS; CDR2 reads YDEGEE. V was trimmed by 0 bases and J by 6 bases, leaving 7 bases between them. The CDR3 covers 14 residues. Here the CDR3 DNA reads TGTGCCAGCAGCTTGGAACAGCCTAATTCACCCCTCCACTTT. It translates to CASSLEQPNSPLHF. The complete variable domain, with remaining parts taken from reference TRBV5-8 and TRBJ1-6, reads EAGVTQSPTHLIKTRGQQATLRCSPISGHTSVYWYQQALGLGLQFLLWYDEGEERNRGNFPPRFSGRQFPNYSSELNVNALELEDSALYLCASSLEQPNSPLHFGNGTRLTVT.

The chain is built from TRBV27 and TRBJ2-5, with 8 bases fitting TRBD2. The CDR3 loop spans 15 amino acids. V lost 8 bases and J lost 3; bases outside the gene matches: 11. Germline values: CDR1 MNHEY, CDR2 SMNVEV (reference sequence). This CDR3 is CASRPRGGLEETQYF. The CDR3 nucleotides read TGTGCCAGCCGCCCCCGGGGGGGTTTGGAAGAGACCCAGTACTTC.

The chain uses TRBV6-2 or TRBV6-3 and TRBJ2-3; 8 bases map to TRBD2. This CDR3 has 18 residues. Germline lookup yields CDR1 MNHEY and CDR2 SVGEGT. Trimming at V came to 0 bases and at J to 2 bases, leaving 10 bases not matched to a gene. The CDR3 reads CASSYSRDAGGNTDTQYF. In nucleotides, the CDR3 is TGTGCCAGCAGTTACTCGAGAGATGCGGGGGGAAACACAGATACGCAGTATTTT.

The chain employs TRBV27 and TRBJ1-6, with D hard to call. Looked up from germline, CDR1 is MNHEY and CDR2 is SMNVEV (reference sequence). This CDR3 spans 16 amino acids. Trimming removed 2 bases at V and 0 bases at J, with 8 bases between. As DNA, the CDR3 is TGTGCCAGCAGTTTAAAGGGAAGCTCCTATAATTCACCCCTCCACTTT. Residues: CASSLKGSSYNSPLHF.

This clone is a singleton in its sample. This chain connects TRBV5-5 to TRBJ2-7, with D possibly matching TRBD2 (7 bases). The germline CDR1 and CDR2 sequences are SGHKS and YYEKEE (reference sequence). V gave up 2 bases and J gave up 5 bases, with 14 bases separating them. The CDR3 loop spans 14 amino acids. In DNA form, the CDR3 reads TGTGCCAGCAGCTTCGGGGGGCTGGGGGACGAGCAGTACGTC. The encoded protein is CASSFGGLGDEQYV.

In its sample, this clone was seen once. This chain joins TRBV30 and TRBJ1-2; D unresolved. V lost 2 bases and J 8 bases, leaving 12 bases between the germline ends. The germline gives CDR1 GTSNPN, CDR2 SVGIG (reference sequence). The CDR3 is 12 amino acids. CDR3 protein: CAWSRRAHGYTF. CDR3 nucleotides: TGTGCCTGGAGTCGACGAGCCCACGGCTACACCTTC. Together with reference TRBV30 and TRBJ1-2, the CDR3 gives the full variable domain: SQTIHQWPATLVQPVGSPLSLECTVEGTSNPNLYWYRQAAGRGLQLLFYSVGIGQISSEVPQNLSASRPQDRQFILSSKKLLLSDSGFYLCAWSRRAHGYTFGSGTRLTVV.

The chain has TRBV24-1 and TRBJ1-5; D is undetermined. Germline V gene data show CDR1 as KGHDR and CDR2 as SFDVKD. With 2 bases removed from V and 9 bases from J, the gap between germline ends came to 16 bases. The CDR3 totals 15 residues. The CDR3 is CATSDSWAGFGPQHF. The CDR3 DNA is TGTGCCACCAGTGATTCGTGGGCGGGTTTCGGGCCCCAGCATTTT.

The chain links TRBV18 to TRBJ1-4, with D perhaps matching TRBD1 (5 bases). Germline loops: CDR1 KGHSH, CDR2 LQKENI. Trimming pared 1 base from V and 3 bases from J, leaving 6 bases between. The CDR3 runs to 14 residues. CDR3 DNA sequence: TGTGCCAGCTCACCACGGGGGTCTAATGAAAAACTGTTTTTT. Amino acids: CASSPRGSNEKLFF.

The V gene is TRBV7-8, the J gene TRBJ1-6; D is possibly TRBD1 (6 bases). Germline V gene data show CDR1 as SGHVS and CDR2 as FQNEAQ. Trimming took off 3 bases at V and 6 bases at J, with 12 bases between the two ends. This CDR3 is built from 15 residues. CDR3 sequence: CASSFSLRGNSPLHF. The CDR3 DNA sequence: TGTGCCAGCAGCTTCTCCCTCAGGGGTAATTCACCCCTCCACTTT. Drawing the rest from reference TRBV7-8 and TRBJ1-6, the complete variable domain is GAGVSQSPRYKVAKRGQDVALRCDPISGHVSLFWYQQALGQGPEFLTYFQNEAQLDKSGLPSDRFFAERPEGSVSTLKIQRTQQEDSAVYLCASSFSLRGNSPLHFGNGTRLTVT.

The J gene is TRBJ1-1, the V gene TRBV5-6; D gene unclear. The CDR3 runs 13 residues. Trimming cost V 4 bases and J 3 bases, with 10 bases left between them. Germline assignment: CDR1 SGHDT and CDR2 YYEEEE. The CDR3 is CASSLGPDTEAFF. CDR3 DNA sequence: TGTGCCAGCAGCCTAGGCCCGGACACTGAAGCTTTCTTT.

This chain uses TRBV2 with TRBJ2-1, with a tentative D call TRBD2 (6 bases). This CDR3 is built from 12 residues. CDR1 and CDR2 (germline): SNHLY, FYNNEI. V lost 10 bases and J 4 bases, leaving 11 bases between the germline ends. This CDR3 is CATGTQYNEQFF. As DNA, the CDR3 is TGTGCCACCGGGACTCAATACAATGAGCAGTTCTTC.

The CDR3 DNA is TGTGCCAGCAGCCGGAACAGGGTCGGCGATGGCTACACCTTC. Protein sequence: CASSRNRVGDGYTF. The chain couples TRBV27 to TRBJ1-2, with D perhaps matching TRBD1 (6 bases). CDR3 size: 14 residues. Germline V gene data show CDR1 as MNHEY and CDR2 as SMNVEV (reference sequence). V shed 6 bases and J shed 6 bases, with 17 bases lying between them.

The chain links TRBV28 to TRBJ1-4; tentatively, D is TRBD1 (5 bases). Germline-derived CDR1 and CDR2 are MDHEN and SYDVKM. The CDR3 consists of 16 residues. Between the trimmed V and J ends, which lost 5 bases and 4 bases, there was a span of 17 bases. CDR3 sequence (DNA): TGTGCCAGCAGTAGTCTAAGGGGTCACAGTAATGAAAAACTGTTTTTT. It translates to CASSSLRGHSNEKLFF. Full variable domain (rest looked up from reference TRBV28 and TRBJ1-4): DVKVTQSSRYLVKRTGEKVFLECVQDMDHENMFWYRQDPGLGLRLIYFSYDVKMKEKGDIPEGYSVSREKKERFSLILESASTNQTSMYLCASSSLRGHSNEKLFFGSGTQLSVL.

This chain connects TRBV12-3 or TRBV12-4 to TRBJ1-6; D call uncertain. V was shortened by 1 base and J by 9 bases, with 7 bases between the two germline ends. This CDR3 spans 13 amino acids. The CDR3 DNA sequence: TGTGCCAGCAGTTTAGATTGGGGTTCACCCCTCCACTTT. Protein: CASSLDWGSPLHF.

V is TRBV6-5 and J is TRBJ2-7; D might be TRBD2 (6 bases). This CDR3 contains 13 residues. CDR1 and CDR2 (germline): MNHEY, SVGAGI. Trimming cost V 6 bases and J 1 base, with 10 bases left between them. The CDR3 DNA reads as TGTGCCAGCAGGCGCGGGGCTTCCTACGAGCAGTACGTC. Translating it yields CASRRGASYEQYV.

The genes are TRBV19 and TRBJ2-1; D gene uncertain. Germline CDR1 and CDR2: LNHDA and SQIVND (reference sequence). The CDR3 has 14 residues. Trimming removed 1 base at V and 5 bases at J, with 9 bases between. Here the CDR3 DNA reads TGTGCCAGTAGTATAGGTGCTTTAAACAATGAGCAGTTCTTC. The encoded protein is CASSIGALNNEQFF.

The chain combines TRBV6-6 with TRBJ1-6, with D perhaps TRBD1 (6 bases). The CDR3 spans 14 residues. Trimming removed 5 bases from V and 4 bases from J, with 9 bases in between. Germline assignment: CDR1 MNHNY and CDR2 SVGAGI (reference sequence). In DNA form, the CDR3 reads TGTGCCAGCAGTAAACAGGGTTATAATTCACCCCTCCACTTT. Its translation: CASSKQGYNSPLHF.

This chain links TRBV6-6 with TRBJ1-1, with no clear D. Trimming removed 0 bases at V and 11 bases at J, with 16 bases between. Germline V gives CDR1 MNHNY, CDR2 SVGAGI (reference sequence). The CDR3 has 14 amino acids. The CDR3 region is CASSYSNPRVGAFF. The CDR3 bases are TGTGCCAGCAGTTACTCGAATCCGCGCGTGGGCGCTTTCTTT.

J is TRBJ1-1 and V is TRBV4-3; D is unclear. CDR3 length: 14 amino acids. The V end was cut by 1 base, the J end by 6 bases, with 12 bases between. The V gene's germline CDR1 is LGHNA and CDR2 YSLEER. Here the CDR3 DNA reads TGCGCCAGCAGCCAAGTTGCGGGAGACGCTGAAGCTTTCTTT. This translates into CASSQVAGDAEAFF.